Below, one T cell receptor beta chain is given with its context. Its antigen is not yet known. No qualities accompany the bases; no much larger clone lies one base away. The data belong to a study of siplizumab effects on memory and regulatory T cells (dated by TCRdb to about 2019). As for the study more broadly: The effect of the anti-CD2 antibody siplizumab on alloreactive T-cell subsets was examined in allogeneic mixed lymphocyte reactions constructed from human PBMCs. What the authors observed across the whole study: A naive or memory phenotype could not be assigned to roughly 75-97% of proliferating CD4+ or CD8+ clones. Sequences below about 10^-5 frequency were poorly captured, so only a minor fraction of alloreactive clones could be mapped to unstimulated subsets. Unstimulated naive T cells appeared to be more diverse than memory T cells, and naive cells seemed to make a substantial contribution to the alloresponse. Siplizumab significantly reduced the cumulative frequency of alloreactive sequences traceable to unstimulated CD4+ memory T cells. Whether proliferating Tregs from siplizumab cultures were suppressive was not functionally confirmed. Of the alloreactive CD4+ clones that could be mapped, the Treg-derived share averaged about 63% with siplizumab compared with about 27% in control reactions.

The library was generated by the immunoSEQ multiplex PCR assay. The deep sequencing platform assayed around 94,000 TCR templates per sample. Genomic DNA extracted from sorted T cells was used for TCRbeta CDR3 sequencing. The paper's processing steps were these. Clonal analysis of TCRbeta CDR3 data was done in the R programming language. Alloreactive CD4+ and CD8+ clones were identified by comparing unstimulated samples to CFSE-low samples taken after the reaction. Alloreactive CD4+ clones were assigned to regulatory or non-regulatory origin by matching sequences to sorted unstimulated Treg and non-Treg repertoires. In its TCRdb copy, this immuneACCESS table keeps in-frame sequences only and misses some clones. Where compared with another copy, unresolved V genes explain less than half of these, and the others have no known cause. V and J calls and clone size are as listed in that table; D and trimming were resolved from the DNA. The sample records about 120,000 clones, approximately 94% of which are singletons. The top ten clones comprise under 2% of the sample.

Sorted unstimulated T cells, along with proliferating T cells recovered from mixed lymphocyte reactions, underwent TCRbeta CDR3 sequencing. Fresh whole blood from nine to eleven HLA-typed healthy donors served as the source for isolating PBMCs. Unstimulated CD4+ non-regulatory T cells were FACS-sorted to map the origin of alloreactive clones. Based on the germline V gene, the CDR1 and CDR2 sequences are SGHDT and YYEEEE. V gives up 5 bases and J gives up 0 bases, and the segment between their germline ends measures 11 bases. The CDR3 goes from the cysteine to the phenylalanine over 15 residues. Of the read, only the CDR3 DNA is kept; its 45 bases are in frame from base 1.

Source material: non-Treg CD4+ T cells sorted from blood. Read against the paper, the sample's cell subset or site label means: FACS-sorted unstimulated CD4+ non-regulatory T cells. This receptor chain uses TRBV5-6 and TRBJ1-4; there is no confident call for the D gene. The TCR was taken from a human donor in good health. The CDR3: CASRATSATNEKLFF. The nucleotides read TGTGCCAGCAGGGCTACCTCAGCAACTAATGAAAAACTGTTTTTT.